Each of the 23 T cell receptor beta chains below was sequenced from the same sample in a study of long-term antiretroviral therapy in people with HIV. A v3.0 immunoSEQ assay was performed at survey level. Sequencing was performed with immunoSEQ multiplex PCR; in TCRdb, only in-frame clones are kept and a portion is missing. Here the sample spans roughly 15,000 clones, 70% to 90% being singletons. The specimen was unsorted PBMCs, collected 6.2 years after starting antiretroviral therapy. These TCRs come from a man aged 35-49 years with HIV.

The chain carries TRBV19 and TRBJ1-3, with TRBD1 matching over 7 bases. The CDR3 consists of 15 residues. Germline CDR1 is LNHDA and CDR2 is SQIVND (reference sequence). The trim removed 6 bases at V and 1 base at J, leaving 6 bases unmatched. The CDR3 here is CASSPQGTSGNTIYF. Here the CDR3 DNA reads TGTGCCAGTAGCCCACAGGGGACATCTGGAAACACCATATATTTT.

J is TRBJ2-7 and V is TRBV28, with TRBD1 matching 9 bases. This CDR3 region has 15 residues. With V trimmed by 7 bases and J by 0 bases, 7 bases remained unmatched. Per germline, CDR1 MDHEN and CDR2 SYDVKM. CDR3 protein: CASTSRTGVSYEQYF. DNA for the CDR3: TGTGCCAGCACCTCCAGGACAGGGGTCTCCTACGAGCAGTACTTC.

The gene calls are TRBV4-2 and TRBJ2-1; 9 bases match TRBD2. The CDR3 contains 16 residues. Germline trimming cut 1 base from V and 9 bases from J; bases unmatched to any gene: 10. Germline values: CDR1 LGHNA, CDR2 YNFKEQ. The CDR3 is CASSQAASGRRGEQFF. The CDR3 bases are TGTGCCAGCAGCCAAGCGGCCAGCGGGAGGAGAGGTGAGCAGTTCTTC.

The rearrangement joins TRBV2 to TRBJ1-4; D remains unclear. Trimming took 0 bases from V and 8 from J, leaving 7 bases between them. The CDR3 length is 13 residues. The V gene's germline CDR1 is SNHLY and CDR2 FYNNEI. The CDR3 DNA is TGTGCCAGCAGTGAAGCGCTTAGGGAAAAACTGTTTTTT. This codes for CASSEALREKLFF.

The V gene is TRBV9, the J gene TRBJ2-1; D is possibly TRBD1 or TRBD2 (5 bases each). Germline assignment: CDR1 SGDLS and CDR2 YYNGEE. The CDR3 contains 15 residues. V was pared by 0 bases and J by 3 bases, with 10 bases between. CDR3 in amino acids: CASSVVGDLYNEQFF. The CDR3 DNA follows: TGTGCCAGCAGCGTAGTGGGGGACCTCTACAATGAGCAGTTCTTC. The variable domain in full, completed from reference TRBV9 and TRBJ2-1, reads DSGVTQTPKHLITATGQRVTLRCSPRSGDLSVYWYQQSLDQGLQFLIQYYNGEERAKGNILERFSAQQFPDLHSELNLSSLELGDSALYFCASSVVGDLYNEQFFGPGTRLTVL.

The rearrangement joins TRBV9 to TRBJ2-6, with unresolved D. The CDR3 sequence is 15 residues long. V lost 1 base, J lost 3 bases, and 8 bases lay in between. Germline CDR1 is SGDLS and CDR2 is YYNGEE. Here the CDR3 reads CASSVSRLGANVLTF. DNA of the CDR3: TGTGCCAGCAGCGTAAGTAGGCTTGGGGCCAACGTCCTGACTTTC.

This chain uses TRBV29-1 with TRBJ2-3; D is undetermined. Trimming took 4 bases from V and 0 from J, leaving 11 bases between them. The CDR3 consists of 14 residues. Per the germline V gene, CDR1 is SQVTM and CDR2 is ANQGSEA. The CDR3 coding sequence is TGCAGCGTTGCCCAGATGACTAGCACAGATACGCAGTATTTT. Translating gives CSVAQMTSTDTQYF.

The gene calls are TRBV25-1 and TRBJ2-1; D is undetermined. The CDR3 runs to 15 residues. The germline V and J ends were trimmed by 1 base and 2 bases, with 9 bases remaining between them. The germline gives CDR1 MGHDK, CDR2 SYGVNS. This chain's CDR3 is CASSEFRTAYNEQFF. The CDR3 DNA is TGTGCCAGCAGTGAATTTAGAACAGCCTACAATGAGCAGTTCTTC.

This clone was seen a few times. The V and J genes are TRBV7-9 and TRBJ2-1, with 10 nucleotides matching TRBD1. The germline gives CDR1 SEHNR, CDR2 FQNEAQ (reference sequence). The CDR3 loop spans 14 amino acids. The V and J ends lost 5 bases and 7 bases, in that order; junction bases with no gene match: 5. In DNA, the CDR3 is TGTGCCAGCAGCAGGGGACAGGGGAAGAATGAGCAGTTCTTC. Protein sequence: CASSRGQGKNEQFF. Using reference TRBV7-9 and TRBJ2-1 for the parts outside the CDR3, the full variable domain is DTGVSQNPRHKITKRGQNVTFRCDPISEHNRLYWYRQTLGQGPEFLTYFQNEAQLEKSRLLSDRFSAERPKGSFSTLEIQRTEQGDSAMYLCASSRGQGKNEQFFGPGTRLTVL.

This clone showed up just once. This chain links TRBV5-4 with TRBJ1-1; TRBD1 matches at 10 bases. The CDR3 totals 16 residues. After removal of 4 bases from V and 0 bases from J, the junction contained 6 bases not matched to a gene. Germline CDR1 SGHNT, CDR2 YYREEE (reference sequence). The CDR3 loop is CASSETGGRVNTEAFF. DNA of the CDR3: TGTGCCAGCAGCGAGACAGGGGGCCGAGTGAACACTGAAGCTTTCTTT.

The genes are TRBV27 and TRBJ1-5; D unclear. Trimming left V 2 bases short and J 0 bases short, with 2 bases between. The germline gives CDR1 MNHEY, CDR2 SMNVEV (reference sequence). CDR3 length: 13 residues. The CDR3 DNA reads TGTGCCAGCAGTTTAGGTAGCAATCAGCCCCAGCATTTT. Its protein is CASSLGSNQPQHF.

This clone was seen only once. The rearrangement joins TRBV6-4 to TRBJ2-1, with TRBD2 matching 7 bases. CDR3 length: 15 amino acids. V was pared by 2 bases and J by 4 bases, with 5 bases of the junction left unmatched. Germline values: CDR1 MRHNA, CDR2 SNTAGT. The CDR3 DNA follows: TGTGCCAGCAGTGACGGCGGGAGCGGTTACAATGAGCAGTTCTTC. It codes for CASSDGGSGYNEQFF.

The J gene is TRBJ2-2, the V gene TRBV4-2; TRBD2 matches at 12 bases. CDR1 LGHNA and CDR2 YNFKEQ come from the germline V gene. The V gene end was trimmed by 6 bases and the J gene end by 5 bases; junction bases not matched to a gene: 4. This CDR3 has 15 residues. The CDR3 reads CASRRTSGTTGELFF. The CDR3 coding sequence is TGTGCCAGCAGGCGGACTAGCGGGACTACCGGGGAGCTGTTTTTT.

V gene TRBV28 combines with J gene TRBJ1-2, with a weak D call TRBD1 (6 bases). CDR3 length equals 13 residues. Germline V lookup: CDR1 MDHEN, CDR2 SYDVKM. Trimming removed 6 bases at V and 4 bases at J, with 12 bases between. CDR3 coding DNA: TGTGCCAGCAGGGGGACAATAGGCTATGGCTACACCTTC. This gives the protein CASRGTIGYGYTF.

The rearrangement joins TRBV6-5 to TRBJ2-7; 10 nucleotides match TRBD2. This CDR3 spans 14 amino acids. The germline CDR1 and CDR2 sequences are MNHEY and SVGAGI. Unmatched junction bases numbered 5, after V lost 7 bases and J lost 2 bases. The CDR3 nucleotides are TGTGCCAGCAAGCGAGCGGGAGGGCCCTACGAGCAGTACTTC. This translates into CASKRAGGPYEQYF.

The chain links TRBV6-4 to TRBJ2-2; no clear D. The CDR3 is made up of 14 amino acids. Trimming cost V 2 bases and J 7 bases, with 11 bases left between them. Germline loops: CDR1 MRHNA, CDR2 SNTAGT. The DNA for the CDR3 is TGTGCCAGCAGTGACGACTCCTTGGACGGGGAGCTGTTTTTT. Translating gives CASSDDSLDGELFF.

The chain uses TRBV4-2 and TRBJ2-3; D is uncertain. Between the trimmed V and J ends, which lost 5 bases and 4 bases, there was a span of 13 bases. This CDR3 comprises 14 residues. Looked up from germline, CDR1 is LGHNA and CDR2 is YNFKEQ. DNA of the CDR3: TGTGCCAGCAGCGTGGCCCCCTTGGCAGATACGCAGTATTTT. Its protein product is CASSVAPLADTQYF.

This chain uses TRBV27 with TRBJ2-3, with 11 nucleotides matching TRBD2. CDR3 length: 20 amino acids. Germline CDR1 MNHEY, CDR2 SMNVEV (reference sequence). J was trimmed by 6 bases and V by 6 bases; bases with no gene match: 23. The CDR3 spells CASRTDDQTSGVHPRDTQYF. The CDR3, as DNA: TGTGCCAGCAGAACAGATGATCAGACTAGCGGGGTTCACCCCCGGGATACGCAGTATTTT.

The genes are TRBV9 and TRBJ2-3; no firm D call. The germline CDR1 and CDR2 sequences are SGDLS and YYNGEE. Trimming took 0 bases from V and 6 from J, leaving 2 bases between them. The CDR3 runs 11 residues. The CDR3 region is CASSVGDTQYF. CDR3 bases: TGTGCCAGCAGCGTAGGTGATACGCAGTATTTT.

The V gene is TRBV9, the J gene TRBJ2-3; D gene ambiguous. Per the germline V gene, CDR1 is SGDLS and CDR2 is YYNGEE. With 0 bases removed from V and 2 bases from J, the gap between germline ends came to 4 bases. The CDR3 runs 13 residues. This chain's CDR3 is CASSVGITDTQYF. CDR3 bases: TGTGCCAGCAGCGTAGGGATCACAGATACGCAGTATTTT. Using reference TRBV9 and TRBJ2-3 for the parts outside the CDR3, the full variable domain is DSGVTQTPKHLITATGQRVTLRCSPRSGDLSVYWYQQSLDQGLQFLIQYYNGEERAKGNILERFSAQQFPDLHSELNLSSLELGDSALYFCASSVGITDTQYFGPGTRLTVL.

The rearrangement joins TRBV2 to TRBJ2-7, with 7 bases identical to TRBD1. The V gene end was trimmed by 3 bases and the J gene end by 2 bases; junction bases not matched to a gene: 4. Per germline, CDR1 SNHLY and CDR2 FYNNEI. This CDR3 has 14 residues. The CDR3 loop reads CASSDWDSTYEQYF. CDR3 DNA: TGTGCCAGCAGTGATTGGGACAGCACCTACGAGCAGTACTTC.

This chain links TRBV4-2 with TRBJ1-1; no firm D call. The CDR3 contains 14 residues. Looked up from germline, CDR1 is LGHNA and CDR2 is YNFKEQ. Trimming removed 1 base at V and 6 bases at J, with 12 bases between. The CDR3 nucleotides are TGTGCCAGCAGCCAAGCGGGATTGTCAGCTGAAGCTTTCTTT. Translating gives CASSQAGLSAEAFF.

The chain carries TRBV14 and TRBJ2-3; TRBD1 is a possible D gene (6 bases). V gave up 4 bases and J gave up 0 bases, with 17 bases separating them. Germline assignment: CDR1 SGHDN and CDR2 FVKESK. This CDR3 has 17 residues. Here the CDR3 reads CASSPLDRSKSTDTQYF. The CDR3 DNA reads TGTGCCAGCAGCCCATTAGACAGGAGTAAAAGCACAGATACGCAGTATTTT.